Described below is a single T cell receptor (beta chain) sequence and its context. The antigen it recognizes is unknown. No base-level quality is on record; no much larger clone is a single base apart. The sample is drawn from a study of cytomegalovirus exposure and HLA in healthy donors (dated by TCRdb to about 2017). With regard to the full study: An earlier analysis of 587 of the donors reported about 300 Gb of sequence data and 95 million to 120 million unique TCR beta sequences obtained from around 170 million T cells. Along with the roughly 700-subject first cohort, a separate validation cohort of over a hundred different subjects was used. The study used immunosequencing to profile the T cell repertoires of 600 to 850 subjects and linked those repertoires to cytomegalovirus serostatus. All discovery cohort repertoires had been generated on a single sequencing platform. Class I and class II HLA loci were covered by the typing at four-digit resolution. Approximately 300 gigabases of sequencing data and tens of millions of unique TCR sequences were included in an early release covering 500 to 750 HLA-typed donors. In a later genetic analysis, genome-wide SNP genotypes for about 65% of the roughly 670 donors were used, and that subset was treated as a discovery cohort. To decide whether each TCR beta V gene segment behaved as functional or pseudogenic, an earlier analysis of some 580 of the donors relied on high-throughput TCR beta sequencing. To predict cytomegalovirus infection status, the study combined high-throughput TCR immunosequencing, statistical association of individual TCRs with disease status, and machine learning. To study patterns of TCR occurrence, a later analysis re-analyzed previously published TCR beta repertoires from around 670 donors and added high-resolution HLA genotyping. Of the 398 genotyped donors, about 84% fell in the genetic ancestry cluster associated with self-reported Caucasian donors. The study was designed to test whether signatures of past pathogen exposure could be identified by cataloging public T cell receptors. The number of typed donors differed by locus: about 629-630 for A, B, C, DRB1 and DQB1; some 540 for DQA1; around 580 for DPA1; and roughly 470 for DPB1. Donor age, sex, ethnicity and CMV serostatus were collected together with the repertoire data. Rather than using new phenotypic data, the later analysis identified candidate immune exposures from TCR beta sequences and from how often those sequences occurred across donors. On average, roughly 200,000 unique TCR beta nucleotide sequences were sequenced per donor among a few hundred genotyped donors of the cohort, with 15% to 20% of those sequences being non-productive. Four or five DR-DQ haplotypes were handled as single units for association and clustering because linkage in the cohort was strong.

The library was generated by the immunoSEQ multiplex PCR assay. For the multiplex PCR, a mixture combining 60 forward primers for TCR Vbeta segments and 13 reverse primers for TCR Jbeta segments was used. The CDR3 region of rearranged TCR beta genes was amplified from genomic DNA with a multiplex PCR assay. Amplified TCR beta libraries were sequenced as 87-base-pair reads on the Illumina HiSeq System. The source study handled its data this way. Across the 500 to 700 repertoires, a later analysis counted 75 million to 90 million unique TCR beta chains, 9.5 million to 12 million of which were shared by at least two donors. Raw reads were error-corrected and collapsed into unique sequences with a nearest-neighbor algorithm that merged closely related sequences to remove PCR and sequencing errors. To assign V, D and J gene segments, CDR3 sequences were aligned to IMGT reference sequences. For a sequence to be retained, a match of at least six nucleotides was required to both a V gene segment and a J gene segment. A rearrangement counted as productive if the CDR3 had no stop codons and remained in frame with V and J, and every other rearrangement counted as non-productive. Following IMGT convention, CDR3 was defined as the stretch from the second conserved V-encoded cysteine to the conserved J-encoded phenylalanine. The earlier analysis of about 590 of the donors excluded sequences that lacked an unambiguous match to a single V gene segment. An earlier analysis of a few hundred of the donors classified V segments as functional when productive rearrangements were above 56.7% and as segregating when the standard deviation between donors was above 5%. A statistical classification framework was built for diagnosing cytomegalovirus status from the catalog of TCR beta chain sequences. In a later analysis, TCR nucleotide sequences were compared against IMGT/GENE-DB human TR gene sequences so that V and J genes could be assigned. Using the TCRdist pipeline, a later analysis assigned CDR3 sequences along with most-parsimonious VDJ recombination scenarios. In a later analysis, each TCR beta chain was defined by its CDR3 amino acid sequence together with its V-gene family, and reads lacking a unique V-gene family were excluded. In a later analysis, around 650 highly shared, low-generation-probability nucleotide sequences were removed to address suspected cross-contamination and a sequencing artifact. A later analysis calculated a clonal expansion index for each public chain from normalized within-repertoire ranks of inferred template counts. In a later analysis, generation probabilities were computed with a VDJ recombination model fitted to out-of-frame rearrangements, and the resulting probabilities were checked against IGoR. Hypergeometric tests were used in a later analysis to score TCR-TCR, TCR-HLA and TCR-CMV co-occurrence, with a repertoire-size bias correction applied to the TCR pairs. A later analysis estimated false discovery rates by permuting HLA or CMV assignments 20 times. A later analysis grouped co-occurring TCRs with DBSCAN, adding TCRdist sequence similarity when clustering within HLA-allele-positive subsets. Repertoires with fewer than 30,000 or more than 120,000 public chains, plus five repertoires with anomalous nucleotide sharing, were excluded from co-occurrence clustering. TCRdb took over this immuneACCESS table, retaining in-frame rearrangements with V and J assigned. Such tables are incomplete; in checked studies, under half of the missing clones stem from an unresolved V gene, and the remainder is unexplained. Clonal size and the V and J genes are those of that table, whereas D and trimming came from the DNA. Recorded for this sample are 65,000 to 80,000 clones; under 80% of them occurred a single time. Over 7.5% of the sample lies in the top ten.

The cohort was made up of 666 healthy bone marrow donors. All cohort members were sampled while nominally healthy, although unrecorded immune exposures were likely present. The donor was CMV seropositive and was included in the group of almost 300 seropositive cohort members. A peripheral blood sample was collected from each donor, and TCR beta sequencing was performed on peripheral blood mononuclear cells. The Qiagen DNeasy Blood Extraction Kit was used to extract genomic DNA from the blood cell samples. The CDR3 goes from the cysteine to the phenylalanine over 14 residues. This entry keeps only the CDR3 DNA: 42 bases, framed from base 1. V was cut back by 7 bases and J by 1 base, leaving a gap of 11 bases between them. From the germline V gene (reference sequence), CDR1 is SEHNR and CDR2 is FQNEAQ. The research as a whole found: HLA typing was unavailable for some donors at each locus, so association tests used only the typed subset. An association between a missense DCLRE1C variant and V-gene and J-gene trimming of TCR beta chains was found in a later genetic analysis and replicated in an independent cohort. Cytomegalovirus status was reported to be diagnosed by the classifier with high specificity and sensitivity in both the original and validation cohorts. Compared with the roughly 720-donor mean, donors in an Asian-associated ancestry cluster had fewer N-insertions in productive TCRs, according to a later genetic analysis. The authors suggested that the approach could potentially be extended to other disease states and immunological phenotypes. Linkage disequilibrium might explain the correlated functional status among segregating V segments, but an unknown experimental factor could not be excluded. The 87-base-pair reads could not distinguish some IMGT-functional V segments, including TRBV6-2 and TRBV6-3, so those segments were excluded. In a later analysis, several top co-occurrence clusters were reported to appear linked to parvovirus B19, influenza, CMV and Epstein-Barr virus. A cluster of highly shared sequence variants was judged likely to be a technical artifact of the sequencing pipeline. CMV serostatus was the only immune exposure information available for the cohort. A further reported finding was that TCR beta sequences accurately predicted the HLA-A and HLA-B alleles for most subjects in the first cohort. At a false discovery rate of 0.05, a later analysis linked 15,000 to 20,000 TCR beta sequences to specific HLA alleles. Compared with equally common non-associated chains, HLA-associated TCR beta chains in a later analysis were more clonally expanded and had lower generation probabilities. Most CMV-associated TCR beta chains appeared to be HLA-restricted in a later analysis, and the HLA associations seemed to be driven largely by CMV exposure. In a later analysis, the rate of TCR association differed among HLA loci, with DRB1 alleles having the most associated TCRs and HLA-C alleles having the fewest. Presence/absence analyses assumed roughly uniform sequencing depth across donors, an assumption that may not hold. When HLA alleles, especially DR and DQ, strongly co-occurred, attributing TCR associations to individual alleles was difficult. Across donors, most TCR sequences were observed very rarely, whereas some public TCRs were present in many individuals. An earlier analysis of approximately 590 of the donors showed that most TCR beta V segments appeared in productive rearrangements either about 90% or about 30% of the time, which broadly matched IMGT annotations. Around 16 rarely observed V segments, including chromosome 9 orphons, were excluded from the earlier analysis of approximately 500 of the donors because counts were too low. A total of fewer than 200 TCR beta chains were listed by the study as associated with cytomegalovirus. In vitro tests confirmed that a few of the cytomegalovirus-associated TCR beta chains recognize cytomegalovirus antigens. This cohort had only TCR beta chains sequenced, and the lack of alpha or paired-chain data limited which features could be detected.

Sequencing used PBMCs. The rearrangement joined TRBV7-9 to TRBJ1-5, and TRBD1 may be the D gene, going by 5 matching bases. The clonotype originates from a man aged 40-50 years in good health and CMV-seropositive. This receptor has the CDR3 CASTSGGSNQPQHF. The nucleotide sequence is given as TGTGCCAGCACCTCGGGGGGGAGCAATCAGCCCCAGCATTTT.